The text below deals with one T cell receptor beta chain. Authors' data handling: Amplification of reference gene primers provided the estimated nucleated cell counts. Clones were sequenced by immunoSEQ multiplex PCR, and TCRdb holds only the in-frame ones, with some missing. V and J calls and clone size are copied from that table; D and trimming were computed from the DNA. The profile covers about 130,000 clones, with approximately 85% appearing a single time and 6.6% taken by the ten largest. The record originates from a study of blood T cell repertoires in COVID-19. Study in general: Nucleic acid was either cDNA or gDNA, and it came from T cells, B-cell-depleted T cells, or PBMCs.

V shed 6 bases, J shed 5 bases, and the junction held 19 bases outside the gene matches. The CDR3 is made up of 19 amino acids. From germline, CDR1 is SNHLY and CDR2 FYNNEI. Sequenced input: peripheral blood. The receptor comes from a man of 80 years or more with active or convalescent COVID-19. The J gene is TRBJ2-2, the V gene TRBV2, with TRBD2 matching 9 bases. The chain's CDR3 is CASSLMGVAGVVETGELFF. The CDR3, as DNA: TGTGCCAGCAGCCTCATGGGGGTAGCGGGAGTCGTAGAAACCGGGGAGCTGTTTTTT.